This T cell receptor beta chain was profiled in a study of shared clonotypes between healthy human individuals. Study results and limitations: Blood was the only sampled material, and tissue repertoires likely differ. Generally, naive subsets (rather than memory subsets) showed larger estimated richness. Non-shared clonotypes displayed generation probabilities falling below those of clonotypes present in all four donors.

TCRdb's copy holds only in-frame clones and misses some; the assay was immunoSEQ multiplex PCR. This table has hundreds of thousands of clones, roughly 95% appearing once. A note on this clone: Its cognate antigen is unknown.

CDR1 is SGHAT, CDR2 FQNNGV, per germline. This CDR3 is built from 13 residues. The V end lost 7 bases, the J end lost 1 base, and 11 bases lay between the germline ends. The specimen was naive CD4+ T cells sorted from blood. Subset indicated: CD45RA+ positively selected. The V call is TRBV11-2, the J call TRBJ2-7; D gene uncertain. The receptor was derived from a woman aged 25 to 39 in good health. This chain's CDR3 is CASTNTVSYEQYF. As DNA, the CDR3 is TGTGCCAGCACCAATACAGTGTCCTACGAGCAGTACTTC.